The 15 T cell receptor beta chains listed next were all sequenced from one sample in a study of shared clonotypes between healthy human individuals. TCRdb's table, derived via immunoSEQ multiplex PCR, lists solely in-frame clones and lacks some. The data contain 2,500,000 or so clones, under 95% of them singletons. Sequenced input: naive CD4+ T cells from PBMCs. The subset is: CD45RA+ positively selected. Source of these receptors: a man younger than 35 in good health. Some clones in this sample may be carry-over from other donors' samples.

The rearrangement joins TRBV2 to TRBJ1-2; the match to TRBD1 covers 10 bases. Per the germline V gene, CDR1 is SNHLY and CDR2 is FYNNEI. This CDR3 has 13 residues. V lost 8 bases to trimming and J lost 8 bases; unmatched junction nucleotides: 8. The chain's CDR3 is CASRRGQGSGYTF. In nucleotides, the CDR3 is TGTGCCAGCCGACGGGGACAGGGGTCCGGCTACACCTTC.

The rearrangement links TRBV2 to TRBJ2-5; D remains unclear. The V end lost 7 bases, the J end lost 4 bases, and 19 bases lay between the germline ends. The CDR3 is 15 residues long. Per the germline V gene, CDR1 is SNHLY and CDR2 is FYNNEI. In DNA form, the CDR3 reads TGTGCCAGCACCGAAAGGGAACTATACGGAGAGACCCAGTACTTC. This encodes CASTERELYGETQYF.

The chain uses TRBV7-8 and TRBJ1-3; D perhaps matches TRBD1 (5 bases). Between the trimmed V and J ends, which lost 5 bases and 1 base, there was a span of 12 bases. The CDR3 spans 15 residues. Germline V gene lookup returns CDR1 SGHVS and CDR2 FQNEAQ. The CDR3 nucleotides read TGTGCCAGCAGCCCGCCCGGGACTTCTGGAAACACCATATATTTT. It translates to CASSPPGTSGNTIYF.

This clone was seen just once. The V gene is TRBV29-1, the J gene TRBJ2-7; no clear D. V lost 3 bases and J lost 0, with 9 bases in between. The CDR3 totals 13 residues. CDR1 SQVTM and CDR2 ANQGSEA come from the germline V gene. CDR3 loop: CSVEETYSYEQYF. The CDR3 DNA follows: TGCAGCGTTGAGGAAACATACTCCTACGAGCAGTACTTC.

The J gene is TRBJ2-1, the V gene TRBV27; TRBD2 aligns across 14 bases. Germline assignment: CDR1 MNHEY and CDR2 SMNVEV (reference sequence). The CDR3 is 13 residues long. Trimming removed 5 bases from V and 16 bases from J; junction bases left unmatched: 7. CDR3 DNA: TGTGCCAGCAGTGGGGGGACTAGCGGGAGCCAATTCTTC. Translating gives CASSGGTSGSQFF.

DNA for the CDR3: TGTGCCACCAGCAGAGATCGTGAGACCTATGGCTACACCTTC. This translates into CATSRDRETYGYTF. The chain recombines TRBV15 with TRBJ1-2; D unclear. Trimming removed 0 bases from V and 4 bases from J, with 9 bases in between. From germline, CDR1 is LNHNV and CDR2 YYDKDF (reference sequence). The CDR3 is made up of 14 amino acids.

The chain is built from TRBV28 and TRBJ2-7; TRBD1 might be the D (6 bases). Germline values: CDR1 MDHEN, CDR2 SYDVKM. The length of the CDR3 is 14 residues. Trimming stripped 6 bases from V and 2 bases from J, with 14 bases between. CDR3 region: CASRPDRRPYEQYF. CDR3 in DNA: TGTGCCAGCAGACCCGACAGGCGCCCCTACGAGCAGTACTTC.

The chain links TRBV7-9 to TRBJ1-3, with D hard to call. The germline V gene encodes CDR1 SEHNR and CDR2 FQNEAQ (reference sequence). This CDR3 is 14 amino acids long. V was cut by 5 bases and J by 0 bases, with 8 bases left in between. CDR3 DNA sequence: TGTGCCAGCAGCCAACTTATCTCTGGAAACACCATATATTTT. Its protein is CASSQLISGNTIYF.

The chain uses TRBV5-6 and TRBJ2-7; 7 nucleotides match TRBD2. The V gene end was trimmed by 4 bases and the J gene end by 2 bases; junction bases not matched to a gene: 3. This CDR3 is built from 13 residues. Germline V CDR1 and CDR2: SGHDT, YYEEEE. CDR3 bases: TGTGCCAGCAGCAGGGCGGGGGCCTACGAGCAGTACTTC. Its protein product is CASSRAGAYEQYF.

This clone was detected only a few times. Other DNA sequences of this sample code for an identical CDR3. J is TRBJ1-5 and V is TRBV28; D unresolved. Trimming removed 3 bases from V and 6 bases from J, with 6 bases in between. The CDR3 is made up of 12 amino acids. Per germline, CDR1 MDHEN and CDR2 SYDVKM. CDR3 nucleotide sequence: TGTGCCAGCAGTTTGGTTGGTCAGCCCCAGCATTTT. It encodes CASSLVGQPQHF.

V is TRBV18 and J is TRBJ2-5; D not resolved. The CDR3 has 16 amino acids. Germline loops: CDR1 KGHSH, CDR2 LQKENI. The V gene lost 2 bases and the J gene lost 1 base, with 14 bases spanning the gap. The CDR3: CASSPRSSRIQETQYF. DNA of the CDR3: TGTGCCAGCTCACCAAGGAGTTCACGGATCCAAGAGACCCAGTACTTC.

V usage is TRBV29-1 and J usage is TRBJ2-5; TRBD1 matches 7 bases. V was clipped by 8 bases and J by 5 bases; unmatched bases: 11. The V gene's germline CDR1 is SQVTM and CDR2 ANQGSEA. The CDR3 consists of 13 residues. This CDR3 reads CSLRQGGGETQYF. CDR3 nucleotides: TGCAGCTTACGACAGGGCGGTGGGGAGACCCAGTACTTC.

The table lists this clone with a few counts. J is TRBJ1-1 and V is TRBV20-1, with D possibly TRBD1 on 6 matching bases. Germline CDR1 and CDR2: DFQATT and SNEGSKA (reference sequence). There are 11 residues in the CDR3. V was clipped by 3 bases and J by 7 bases, with 9 bases between them. Here the CDR3 reads CSARWTVEAFF. The CDR3 DNA sequence: TGCAGTGCTAGGTGGACAGTTGAAGCTTTCTTT.

The genes are TRBV15 and TRBJ2-5; 12 bases match TRBD2. This CDR3 region has 19 residues. The V segment lost 3 bases and the J segment 5 bases; nucleotides outside the gene matches: 16. CDR1 LNHNV and CDR2 YYDKDF come from the germline V gene (reference sequence). Written as DNA, the CDR3 is TGTGCCACCAGCAGGGAGGTAACTAGCGGGAGGAAGAGAGCGGAGACCCAGTACTTC. This codes for CATSREVTSGRKRAETQYF.

The chain has TRBV30 and TRBJ1-1; D possibly corresponds to TRBD1 (5 bases). Trimming took off 3 bases at V and 6 bases at J, with 11 bases between the two ends. Looked up from germline, CDR1 is GTSNPN and CDR2 is SVGIG (reference sequence). The CDR3 spans 12 residues. The CDR3 region has the DNA TGTGCCTGGAGCGCAGGGAGCCCTGAAGCTTTCTTT. Translated, it gives CAWSAGSPEAFF.